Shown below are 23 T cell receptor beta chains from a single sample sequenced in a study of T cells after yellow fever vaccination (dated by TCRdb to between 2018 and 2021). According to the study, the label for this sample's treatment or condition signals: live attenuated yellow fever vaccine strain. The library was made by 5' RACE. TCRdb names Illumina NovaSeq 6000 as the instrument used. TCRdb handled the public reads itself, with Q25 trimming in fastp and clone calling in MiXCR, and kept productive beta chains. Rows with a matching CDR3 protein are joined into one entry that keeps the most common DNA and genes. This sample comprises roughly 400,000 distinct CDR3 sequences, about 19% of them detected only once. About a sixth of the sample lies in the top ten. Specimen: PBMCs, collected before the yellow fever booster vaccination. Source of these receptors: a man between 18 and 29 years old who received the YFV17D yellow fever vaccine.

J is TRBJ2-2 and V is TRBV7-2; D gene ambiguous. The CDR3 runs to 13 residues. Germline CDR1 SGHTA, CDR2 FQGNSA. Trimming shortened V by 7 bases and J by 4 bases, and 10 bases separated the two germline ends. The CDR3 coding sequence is TGTGCCAGCACCATTACCGGCACCGGGGAGCTGTTTTTT. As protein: CASTITGTGELFF.

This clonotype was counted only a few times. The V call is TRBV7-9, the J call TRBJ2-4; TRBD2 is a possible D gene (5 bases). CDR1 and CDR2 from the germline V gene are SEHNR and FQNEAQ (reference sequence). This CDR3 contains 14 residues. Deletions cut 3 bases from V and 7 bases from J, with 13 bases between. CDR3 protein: CASSFNEGNNIQYF. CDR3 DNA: TGTGCCAGCAGCTTTAATGAGGGCAACAACATTCAGTACTTC. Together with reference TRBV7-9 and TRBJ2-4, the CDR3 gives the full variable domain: DTGVSQNPRHKITKRGQNVTFRCDPISEHNRLYWYRQTLGQGPEFLTYFQNEAQLEKSRLLSDRFSAERPKGSFSTLEIQRTEQGDSAMYLCASSFNEGNNIQYFGAGTRLSVL.

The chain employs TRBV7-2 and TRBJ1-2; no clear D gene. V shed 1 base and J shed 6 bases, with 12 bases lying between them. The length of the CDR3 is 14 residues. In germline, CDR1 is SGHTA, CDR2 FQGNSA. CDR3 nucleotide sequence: TGTGCCAGCAGCTTAGTAGTATCCGGGGATGGCTACACCTTC. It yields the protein CASSLVVSGDGYTF.

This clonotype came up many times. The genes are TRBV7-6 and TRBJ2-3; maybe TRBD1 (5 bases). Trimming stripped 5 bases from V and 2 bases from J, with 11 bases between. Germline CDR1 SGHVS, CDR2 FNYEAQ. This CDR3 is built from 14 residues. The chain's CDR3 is CASSPRQTTDTQYF. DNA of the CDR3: TGTGCCAGCAGCCCTCGACAGACCACAGATACGCAGTATTTT.

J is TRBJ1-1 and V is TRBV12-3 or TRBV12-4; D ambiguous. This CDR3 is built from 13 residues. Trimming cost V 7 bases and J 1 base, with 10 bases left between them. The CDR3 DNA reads TGTGCCAGCACTGTACACGCGAACACTGAAGCTTTCTTT. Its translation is CASTVHANTEAFF.

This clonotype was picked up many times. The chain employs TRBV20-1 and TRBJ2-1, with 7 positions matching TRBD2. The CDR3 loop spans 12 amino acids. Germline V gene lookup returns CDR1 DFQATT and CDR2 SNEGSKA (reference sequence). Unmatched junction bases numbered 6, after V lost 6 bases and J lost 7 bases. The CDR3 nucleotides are TGCAGTGCCCTAGGACTAGGTAATGAGCAGTTCTTC. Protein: CSALGLGNEQFF.

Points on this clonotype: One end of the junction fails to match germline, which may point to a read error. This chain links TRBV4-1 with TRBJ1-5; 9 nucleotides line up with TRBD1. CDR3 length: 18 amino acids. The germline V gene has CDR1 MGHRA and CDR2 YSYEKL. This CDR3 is CASSRSPGQGGSNQPQHF. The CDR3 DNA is TGCGCCAGCAGCCGAAGCCCGGGACAGGGTGGGAGCAATCAGCCCCAACATTTT.

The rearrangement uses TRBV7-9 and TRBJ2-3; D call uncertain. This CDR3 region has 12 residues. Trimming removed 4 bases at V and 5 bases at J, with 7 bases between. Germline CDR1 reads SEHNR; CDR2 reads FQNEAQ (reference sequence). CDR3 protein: CASSYTEDTQYF. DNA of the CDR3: TGTGCCAGCAGCTACACCGAAGATACGCAGTATTTT.

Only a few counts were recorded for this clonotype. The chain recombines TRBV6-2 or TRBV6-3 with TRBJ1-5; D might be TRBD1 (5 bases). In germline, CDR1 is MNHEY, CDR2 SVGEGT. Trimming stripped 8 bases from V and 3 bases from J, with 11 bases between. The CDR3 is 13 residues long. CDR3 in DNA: TGTGCCAGCGGGGGACGGATCAATCAGCCCCAGCATTTT. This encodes CASGGRINQPQHF.

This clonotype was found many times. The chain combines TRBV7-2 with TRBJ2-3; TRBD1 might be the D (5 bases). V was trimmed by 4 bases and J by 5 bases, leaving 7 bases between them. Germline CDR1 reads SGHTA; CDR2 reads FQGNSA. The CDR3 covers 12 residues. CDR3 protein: CASSWGRDTQYF. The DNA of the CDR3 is TGTGCCAGCAGCTGGGGCAGAGATACGCAGTATTTT.

CDR3 loop: CASSNYRGLDTEAFF. The CDR3 region has the DNA TGTGCCAGCAGTAACTACAGGGGGCTGGACACTGAAGCTTTCTTT. The chain uses TRBV6-6 and TRBJ1-1; 9 positions match TRBD1. Per the germline V gene, CDR1 is MNHNY and CDR2 is SVGAGI (reference sequence). Germline trimming cut 5 bases from V and 3 bases from J; bases unmatched to any gene: 7. The CDR3 spans 15 residues.

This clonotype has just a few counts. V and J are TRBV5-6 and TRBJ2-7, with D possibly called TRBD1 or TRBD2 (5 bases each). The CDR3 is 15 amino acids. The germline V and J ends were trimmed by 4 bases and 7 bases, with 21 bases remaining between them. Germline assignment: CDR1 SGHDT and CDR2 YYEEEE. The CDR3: CASSTPGRGYREQYF. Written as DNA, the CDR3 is TGTGCCAGCAGCACCCCGGGACGAGGTTATAGAGAGCAGTACTTC.

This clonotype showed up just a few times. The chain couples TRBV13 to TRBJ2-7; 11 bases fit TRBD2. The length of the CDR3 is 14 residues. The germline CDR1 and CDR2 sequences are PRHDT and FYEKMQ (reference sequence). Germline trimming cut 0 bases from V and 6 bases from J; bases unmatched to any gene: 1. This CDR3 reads CASSLGGLAGEQYV. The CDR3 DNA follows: TGTGCCAGCAGCTTAGGAGGACTAGCGGGCGAGCAGTACGTC.

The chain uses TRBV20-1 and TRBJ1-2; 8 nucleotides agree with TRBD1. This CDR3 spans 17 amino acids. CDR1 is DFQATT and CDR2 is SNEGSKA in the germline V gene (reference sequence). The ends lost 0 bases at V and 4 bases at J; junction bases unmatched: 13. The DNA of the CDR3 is TGCAGTGCTAGAGATCGGACAGGGAAAGTGATGGGCTATGGCTACACCTTC. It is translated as CSARDRTGKVMGYGYTF.

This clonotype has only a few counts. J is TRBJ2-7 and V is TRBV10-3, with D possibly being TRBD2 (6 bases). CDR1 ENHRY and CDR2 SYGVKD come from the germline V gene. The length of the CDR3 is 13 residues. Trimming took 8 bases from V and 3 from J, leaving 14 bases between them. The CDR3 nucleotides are TGTGCCATCGAACGGGAGATTTGCTACGAGCAGTACGTC. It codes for CAIEREICYEQYV.

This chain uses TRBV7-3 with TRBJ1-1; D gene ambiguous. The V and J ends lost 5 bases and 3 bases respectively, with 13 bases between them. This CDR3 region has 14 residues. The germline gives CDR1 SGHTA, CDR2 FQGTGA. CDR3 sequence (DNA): TGTGCCAGCAGCCCAAAGCCCGAGTACACTGAAGCTTTCTTT. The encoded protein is CASSPKPEYTEAFF.

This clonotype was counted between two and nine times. CDR3 sequence: CASSWTSRYEQYF. As DNA, the CDR3 is TGTGCCAGCAGCTGGACTAGCAGGTACGAGCAGTACTTC. The gene calls are TRBV5-5 and TRBJ2-7; TRBD2 matches 8 bases. The CDR3 is 13 amino acids. Trimming cost V 3 bases and J 4 bases; bases outside gene matches: 3. CDR1 SGHKS and CDR2 YYEKEE come from the germline V gene (reference sequence).

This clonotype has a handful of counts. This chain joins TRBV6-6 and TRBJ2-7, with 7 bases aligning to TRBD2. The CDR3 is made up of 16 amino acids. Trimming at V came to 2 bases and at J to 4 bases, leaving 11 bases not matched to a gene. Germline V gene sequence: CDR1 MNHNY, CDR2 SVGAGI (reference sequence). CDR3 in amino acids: CASSYPPGGLGYEQYV. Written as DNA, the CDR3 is TGTGCCAGCAGTTACCCGCCGGGGGGTCTGGGGTACGAGCAGTACGTC.

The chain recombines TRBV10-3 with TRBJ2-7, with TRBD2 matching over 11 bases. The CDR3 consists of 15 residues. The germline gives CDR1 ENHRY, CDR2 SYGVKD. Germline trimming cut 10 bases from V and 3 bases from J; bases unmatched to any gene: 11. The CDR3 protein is CATGKAGTSGYEQYV. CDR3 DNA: TGTGCCACCGGGAAAGCCGGGACTAGCGGCTACGAGCAGTACGTC.

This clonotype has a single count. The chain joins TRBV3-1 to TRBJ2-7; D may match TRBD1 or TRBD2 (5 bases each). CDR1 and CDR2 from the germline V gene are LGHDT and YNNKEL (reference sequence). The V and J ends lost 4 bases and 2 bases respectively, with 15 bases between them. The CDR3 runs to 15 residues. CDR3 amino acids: CASSLTEGMAYEQYF. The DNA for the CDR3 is TGTGCCAGCAGCCTTACCGAGGGGATGGCCTACGAGCAGTACTTC.

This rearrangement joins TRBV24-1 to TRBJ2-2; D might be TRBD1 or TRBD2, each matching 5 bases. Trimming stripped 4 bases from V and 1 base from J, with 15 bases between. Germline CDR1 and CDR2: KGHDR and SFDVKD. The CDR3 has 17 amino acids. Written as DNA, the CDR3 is TGTGCCACCAGTGACGCGACCGGGACGGTGAACACCGGGGAGCTGTTTTTT. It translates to CATSDATGTVNTGELFF.

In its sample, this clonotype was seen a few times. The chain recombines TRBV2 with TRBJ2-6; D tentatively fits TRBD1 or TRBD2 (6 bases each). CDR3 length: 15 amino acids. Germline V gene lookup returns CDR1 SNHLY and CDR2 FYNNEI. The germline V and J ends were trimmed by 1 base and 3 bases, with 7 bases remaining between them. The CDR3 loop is CASSEEGGGANVLTF. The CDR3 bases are TGTGCCAGCAGTGAAGAGGGGGGTGGGGCCAACGTCCTGACTTTC.

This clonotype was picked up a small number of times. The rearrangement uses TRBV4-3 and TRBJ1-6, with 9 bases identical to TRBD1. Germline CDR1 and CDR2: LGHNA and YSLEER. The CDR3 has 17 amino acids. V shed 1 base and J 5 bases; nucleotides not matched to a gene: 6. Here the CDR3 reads CASSQGGQGRHNSPLHF. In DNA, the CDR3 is TGCGCCAGCAGCCAAGGTGGACAGGGGCGGCATAATTCACCCCTCCACTTT.